This TCR beta chain was found in a study of blood T cells in healthy people across ages. With a J-beta primer mix and a sample-barcoded 5' primer, a second PCR ran 7 to 11 cycles. Each cDNA molecule was tagged by a template-switch adaptor that had 12 random nucleotides. From each sample, at least 2.5 million paired-end reads containing CDR3 were obtained. TCRdb re-analysed the 5' RACE reads in MiXCR, keeping a single row per CDR3 protein. This sample has about 1.4 million distinct CDR3 sequences, with approximately 63% found just once. This clonotype was seen more than once but under ten times. CDR1 and CDR2 (germline): ENHRY, SYGVKD. The CDR3 has 13 amino acids. Trimming took off 4 bases at V and 2 bases at J, with 8 bases between the two ends.

The V call is TRBV10-3, the J call TRBJ2-5; D unclear. The receptor was isolated from a young man in good health. The sample consisted of blood. The CDR3 DNA reads TGTGCCATCAGTGGGACGGAACAAGAGACCCAGTACTTC. This encodes CAISGTEQETQYF.